Reported below is one TCR beta chain. The antigen is unknown. Samples of blood were obtained at baseline, on cycle 4 day 1, and on cycle 7 day 1. The data originate from a study of OX40 agonist ivuxolimab in advanced cancers. Profiling relied on immunoSEQ multiplex PCR, and the TCRdb table lists in-frame clones only, not all of them. The sample yields about 27,000 clones, approximately 79% seen once. Study-level findings and limits: Doses of 0.1 to 3.0 mg/kg were accompanied by clonal expansion of CD4+ and CD8+ blood T cells by week 6.

CDR3 length: 14 residues. Germline CDR1 MGHRA, CDR2 YSYEKL. The V end was cut by 1 base, the J end by 2 bases, with 9 bases between. The sequence came from an adult with an advanced solid tumor such as melanoma, head and neck, liver or kidney cancer. This chain connects TRBV4-1 to TRBJ2-7; possible D gene TRBD1, 6 bases. The specimen comprised CD4+ or CD8+ T cells sorted from blood, sampled in a trial of the OX40 agonist ivuxolimab. CDR3 region: CASSQGRGTYEQYF. CDR3 nucleotide sequence: TGCGCCAGCAGCCAAGGCAGGGGAACCTACGAGCAGTACTTC.